This TCR beta chain was identified in a study of beta chain features in type 1 diabetes. Study-level findings and limits: A moderate, significant TCRB CDR3 shortening appeared in type 1 diabetes across four CD4+ subsets. The cDNA sequencing approach could over-represent high-TCR-expressing cells.

Blood was collected once per donor into heparin, averaging approximately 110 mL. Isolated RNA was reverse transcribed in full, so expressed TCRB transcripts were sequenced. The method was immunoSEQ multiplex PCR; TCRdb's version includes in-frame clones alone and lacks a portion of them. The sample lists roughly 370,000 clones, roughly 14% occurring once. This CDR3 has 11 residues. Per the germline V gene, CDR1 is GTSNPN and CDR2 is SVGIG (reference sequence). This clone was observed a few times. Antigen specificity is unknown. Input material: naive CD4+ T cells from blood. This clonotype originated in a man younger than 40 in good health. J is TRBJ2-5 and V is TRBV30; D is ambiguous. CDR3 residues: CSTGSQETQYF. CDR3 DNA sequence: TGTTCAACCGGTTCCCAAGAGACCCAGTACTTC.